These 32 T cell receptor beta chains came from one sample sequenced in a study of T-cell reconstitution after alpha-beta-depleted transplantation in children. Unique molecular identifiers tagged the TCRbeta library. TCRdb recomputed calls from the PCR reads with MiXCR, one row per CDR3 protein. The sample contains approximately 980,000 distinct CDR3 sequences, 25% to 30% of which appear only once. Sequenced material: PBMCs, mostly from graft donor cells, taken 360 days after TCRalphabeta/CD19-depleted stem cell transplant. All receptors come from a boy less than two years old who had a stem cell transplant for SCID, so the T cells may come from the graft donor.

The J gene is TRBJ2-2, the V gene TRBV6-5; D not certain. The length of the CDR3 is 15 residues. CDR1 and CDR2 from the germline V gene are MNHEY and SVGAGI. V lost 4 bases to trimming and J lost 0 bases, with 9 bases between them. CDR3 sequence: CASSFDGSNTGELFF. The CDR3 coding sequence is TGTGCCAGCAGTTTCGACGGGTCGAACACCGGGGAGCTGTTTTTT.

This clonotype was detected a few times. The chain uses TRBV9 and TRBJ2-4; a possible D gene is TRBD1 (6 bases). Trimming cost V 0 bases and J 13 bases, with 17 bases left between them. Germline loops: CDR1 SGDLS, CDR2 YYNGEE. The CDR3 extends over 14 amino acids. The CDR3 here is CASSVAETGLLQYF. CDR3 coding DNA: TGTGCCAGCAGCGTAGCTGAGACAGGCCTACTACAGTACTTC.

A few counts support this clonotype. In DNA form, the CDR3 reads TGCGCCAGCAGCGGGACAGGGGGCGCCGATACGCAGTATTTT. Protein: CASSGTGGADTQYF. The V and J genes are TRBV5-1 and TRBJ2-3; 12 bases agree with TRBD1. There are 14 residues in the CDR3. V shed 4 bases and J 6 bases; nucleotides not matched to a gene: 3. Germline-derived CDR1 and CDR2 are SGHRS and YFSETQ.

The chain combines TRBV27 with TRBJ2-5, with 9 bases fitting TRBD1. The CDR3 has 14 residues. Looked up from germline, CDR1 is MNHEY and CDR2 is SMNVEV (reference sequence). Germline trimming cut 5 bases from V and 4 bases from J; bases unmatched to any gene: 5. CDR3 in DNA: TGTGCCAGCAGTACCACAGGGGGCGCAGAGACCCAGTACTTC. Translated, it gives CASSTTGGAETQYF.

This clonotype occurred a few times. The V call is TRBV29-1, the J call TRBJ2-1; weak D call: TRBD1 (7 bases). This CDR3 spans 17 amino acids. Looked up from germline, CDR1 is SQVTM and CDR2 is ANQGSEA. Between the trimmed V and J ends, which lost 2 bases and 9 bases, there was a span of 26 bases. For the CDR3, the DNA is TGCAGCGTTGAAAAGAGGAGGGTGACAGGGCAAAGGGGTGAGCAGTTCTTC. Protein product: CSVEKRRVTGQRGEQFF.

The chain employs TRBV7-9 and TRBJ2-3; 10 nucleotides match TRBD2. This CDR3 has 14 amino acids. The V gene end was trimmed by 6 bases and the J gene end by 6 bases; junction bases not matched to a gene: 6. Germline V lookup: CDR1 SEHNR, CDR2 FQNEAQ (reference sequence). The CDR3 bases are TGTGCCAGCAGAAGCGGGGGGGGCAGGGATACGCAGTATTTT. Its translation: CASRSGGGRDTQYF.

This clonotype has a count of ten or more. The chain employs TRBV12-5 and TRBJ1-1; no firm D call. This CDR3 region has 12 residues. Trimming removed 6 bases from V and 5 bases from J, with 10 bases in between. CDR1 is LGHNT and CDR2 is FRNRAP in the germline V gene. The CDR3 loop reads CASGGRGTEAFF. The CDR3 region has the DNA TGTGCTAGTGGGGGGAGAGGAACTGAAGCTTTCTTT.

The chain links TRBV11-1 to TRBJ2-4; 9 positions agree with TRBD2. The CDR3 consists of 13 residues. The V gene end was trimmed by 5 bases and the J gene end by 6 bases; junction bases not matched to a gene: 2. Germline CDR1 reads SGHAT; CDR2 reads FQDESV (reference sequence). The CDR3, as DNA: TGTGCCAGCAGCCCGGGACTAGCAAACATTCAGTACTTC. Protein: CASSPGLANIQYF.

CDR3 residues: CASSAGQRNEKLFF. Here the CDR3 DNA reads TGCGCCAGCAGCGCGGGACAACGTAATGAAAAACTGTTTTTT. J is TRBJ1-4 and V is TRBV5-1; maybe TRBD1 (6 bases). Germline V gives CDR1 SGHRS, CDR2 YFSETQ. The CDR3 totals 14 residues. V lost 4 bases and J lost 4, with 11 bases in between.

DNA for the CDR3: TGTGCCAGCAGCGCATGGACCCCGAACCAAGAGACCCAGTACTTC. It translates to CASSAWTPNQETQYF. The J gene is TRBJ2-5, the V gene TRBV7-9, with no clear D. The CDR3 sequence is 15 residues long. Germline-derived CDR1 and CDR2 are SEHNR and FQNEAQ (reference sequence). V was clipped by 5 bases and J by 0 bases, with 13 bases between them.

The chain has TRBV18 and TRBJ1-1; D remains ambiguous. Trimming stripped 2 bases from V and 2 bases from J, with 9 bases between. Looked up from germline, CDR1 is KGHSH and CDR2 is LQKENI. The CDR3 covers 14 residues. In DNA form, the CDR3 reads TGTGCCAGCTCACCATCGACGGCTAACACTGAAGCTTTCTTT. This translates into CASSPSTANTEAFF.

A few counts support this clonotype. The gene calls are TRBV5-5 and TRBJ2-7; D gene uncertain. V was clipped by 2 bases and J by 2 bases, with 5 bases between them. This CDR3 is built from 12 residues. Germline V lookup: CDR1 SGHKS, CDR2 YYEKEE (reference sequence). For the CDR3, the DNA is TGTGCCAGCAGCTTTGATACCTACGAGCAGTACTTC. This sequence encodes CASSFDTYEQYF. Looking up the rest from reference TRBV5-5 and TRBJ2-7 gives the full variable domain: DAGVTQSPTHLIKTRGQQVTLRCSPISGHKSVSWYQQVLGQGPQFIFQYYEKEERGRGNFPDRFSARQFPNYSSELNVNALLLGDSALYLCASSFDTYEQYFGPGTRLTVT.

The CDR3 coding sequence is TGCGCCAGCACCGGACAGGGTGCTGGAGAGCAGTACTTC. This gives the protein CASTGQGAGEQYF. The chain couples TRBV5-1 to TRBJ2-7; TRBD1 agrees at 8 bases. Looked up from germline, CDR1 is SGHRS and CDR2 is YFSETQ. This CDR3 spans 13 amino acids. Trimming removed 6 bases from V and 7 bases from J; junction bases left unmatched: 9.

This clonotype was recorded a few times. The germline gene is not matched at one end of the junction; a read error may be the cause. The rearrangement uses TRBV2 and TRBJ2-1; 11 bases fit TRBD2. CDR1 SNHLY and CDR2 FYNNEI come from the germline V gene. The CDR3 runs to 11 residues. The CDR3 DNA sequence: TGTGCCAGCAGTGTGCGACTAGCGGGGTTATTC. It codes for CASSVRLAGLF.

The V gene is TRBV15, the J gene TRBJ1-2; D gene unclear. The CDR3 totals 13 residues. Germline V gene data show CDR1 as LNHNV and CDR2 as YYDKDF (reference sequence). Between the trimmed V and J ends, which lost 3 bases and 4 bases, there was a span of 9 bases. DNA of the CDR3: TGTGCCACCAGCAGGGGAGGTGGCTATGGCTACACCTTC. Protein sequence: CATSRGGGYGYTF.

This chain uses TRBV5-1 with TRBJ2-7, with D perhaps being TRBD1 or TRBD2 (6 bases each). Germline V gives CDR1 SGHRS, CDR2 YFSETQ. V gave up 3 bases and J gave up 6 bases, with 19 bases separating them. The CDR3 spans 15 residues. In DNA, the CDR3 is TGCGCCAGCAGCTGGGGGGACATCGGTGTCCGCGAGCAGTACTTC. Translating gives CASSWGDIGVREQYF.

The chain recombines TRBV4-1 with TRBJ2-7; D not certain. Trimming took off 3 bases at V and 0 bases at J, with 18 bases between the two ends. This CDR3 has 17 residues. Germline CDR1 and CDR2: MGHRA and YSYEKL. The CDR3 reads CASSQETHRMSSYEQYF. The CDR3, as DNA: TGCGCCAGCAGCCAGGAAACACACCGAATGAGCTCCTACGAGCAGTACTTC.

The chain combines TRBV2 with TRBJ2-1; D call uncertain. This CDR3 has 13 amino acids. Trimming left V 3 bases short and J 9 bases short, with 12 bases between. Germline values: CDR1 SNHLY, CDR2 FYNNEI. Written as DNA, the CDR3 is TGTGCCAGCAGTGACAAAAACACAGCTGAGCAGTTCTTC. This encodes CASSDKNTAEQFF. Filled out from reference TRBV2 and TRBJ2-1, the complete variable domain reads EPEVTQTPSHQVTQMGQEVILRCVPISNHLYFYWYRQILGQKVEFLVSFYNNEISEKSEIFDDQFSVERPDGSNFTLKIRSTKLEDSAMYFCASSDKNTAEQFFGPGTRLTVL.

The genes are TRBV6-6 and TRBJ1-4; tentative D call: TRBD1 (6 bases). V was pared by 8 bases and J by 8 bases, with 12 bases between. Germline CDR1 and CDR2: MNHNY and SVGAGI (reference sequence). The CDR3 is made up of 12 amino acids. CDR3 sequence: CASSGEGEKLFF. CDR3 nucleotide sequence: TGTGCCAGCTCAGGGGAGGGGGAAAAACTGTTTTTT.

The V gene is TRBV23-1, the J gene TRBJ2-7; the D is unclear. TRBV23-1 is designated an ORF whose function remains uncertain. Trimming cost V 11 bases and J 0 bases, with 17 bases left between them. The CDR3 is made up of 14 amino acids. CDR3 sequence reads: CADKMLHHSYEQYF. The DNA for the CDR3 is TGCGCCGACAAGATGCTGCACCACTCCTACGAGCAGTACTTC.

V and J are TRBV19 and TRBJ2-1, with a weak D call TRBD1 (6 bases). CDR1 is LNHDA, CDR2 SQIVND, per germline (reference sequence). V was cut by 5 bases and J by 0 bases, with 14 bases left in between. This CDR3 has 16 residues. CDR3 protein: CASSPLTGSSYNEQFF. The CDR3 bases are TGTGCCAGTAGTCCGTTAACAGGGAGCTCCTACAATGAGCAGTTCTTC.

This clonotype turned up a few times. The V and J genes are TRBV5-1 and TRBJ2-3; D is uncertain. The germline gives CDR1 SGHRS, CDR2 YFSETQ. The V and J ends lost 4 bases and 1 base respectively, with 10 bases between them. This CDR3 comprises 14 residues. In DNA, the CDR3 is TGCGCCAGCAGCCCCTGGTTCGGCACAGATACGCAGTATTTT. Encoded protein: CASSPWFGTDTQYF.

This clonotype has only a few counts. CDR3: CASSPPETQYF. In DNA form, the CDR3 reads TGTGCCAGCTCACCACCGGAGACCCAGTACTTC. This chain connects TRBV18 to TRBJ2-5; D uncertain. CDR3 size: 11 residues. Per the germline V gene, CDR1 is KGHSH and CDR2 is LQKENI. The V and J ends lost 0 bases and 5 bases respectively, with 1 base between them.

In this sample, this clonotype turned up a few times. The J gene is TRBJ1-6, the V gene TRBV9; 8 bases are shared with TRBD1. Germline V lookup: CDR1 SGDLS, CDR2 YYNGEE. The CDR3 contains 15 residues. The V and J ends lost 0 bases and 6 bases, in that order; junction bases with no gene match: 2. CDR3 sequence: CASSVGTGPNSPLHF. Here the CDR3 DNA reads TGTGCCAGCAGCGTAGGGACAGGGCCTAATTCACCCCTCCACTTT.

V gene TRBV12-3 or TRBV12-4 combines with J gene TRBJ2-2; D not resolved. V lost 3 bases and J 5 bases, leaving 22 bases between the germline ends. The CDR3 extends over 18 amino acids. The CDR3 spells CASSFPPEQFFLTGELFF. The CDR3 coding sequence is TGTGCCAGCAGTTTCCCCCCCGAACAGTTCTTTCTTACCGGGGAGCTGTTTTTT.

This clonotype was seen more than once but under ten times. Here the CDR3 reads CASSRPGTGWDGYTF. The CDR3 nucleotides are TGTGCCAGCAGTCGTCCCGGGACAGGATGGGATGGCTACACCTTC. The rearrangement uses TRBV12-3 or TRBV12-4 and TRBJ1-2; TRBD1 aligns across 8 bases. Losses at the gene ends were 5 bases for V and 6 bases for J; bases not matched to a gene: 11. The CDR3 covers 15 residues.

This chain joins TRBV12-3 or TRBV12-4 and TRBJ2-7; 10 nucleotides agree with TRBD1. V lost 3 bases and J lost 2; bases outside the gene matches: 7. The CDR3 length is 16 residues. CDR3 in amino acids: CASSFVPGQGTYEQYF. CDR3 nucleotide sequence: TGTGCCAGCAGTTTCGTCCCGGGACAGGGGACCTACGAGCAGTACTTC.

The chain is built from TRBV20-1 and TRBJ2-1; no definite D call. The CDR3 is 17 residues long. Germline V gene sequence: CDR1 DFQATT, CDR2 SNEGSKA (reference sequence). V was trimmed by 1 base and J by 1 base, leaving 17 bases between them. The DNA of the CDR3 is TGCAGTGCTAGAGCCCTCCTCCGTGGCCAGTCCTACAATGAGCAGTTCTTC. Protein: CSARALLRGQSYNEQFF.

This clonotype was found many times. The rearrangement joins TRBV20-1 to TRBJ1-1, with 7 bases matching TRBD1. The CDR3 spans 14 residues. Germline lookup yields CDR1 DFQATT and CDR2 SNEGSKA (reference sequence). The ends lost 5 bases at V and 1 base at J; junction bases unmatched: 7. The CDR3 sequence: CSAEDRAANTEAFF. Here the CDR3 DNA reads TGCAGTGCTGAAGACAGGGCAGCGAACACTGAAGCTTTCTTT.

This clonotype turned up a few times. J is TRBJ2-2 and V is TRBV12-3 or TRBV12-4; D perhaps matches TRBD1 (5 bases). The CDR3 length is 13 residues. V was trimmed by 9 bases and J by 4 bases, leaving 12 bases between them. CDR3 sequence: CASDREVTGELFF. For the CDR3, the DNA is TGTGCCAGTGACAGAGAGGTCACCGGGGAGCTGTTTTTT.

This chain connects TRBV6-2 or TRBV6-3 to TRBJ1-2; 8 bases match TRBD1. This CDR3 region has 15 residues. Germline CDR1 and CDR2: MNHEY and SVGEGT. The ends lost 6 bases at V and 0 bases at J; junction bases unmatched: 6. The CDR3 coding sequence is TGTGCCAGCAGCCCCGGGACAGGCGCTAACTATGGCTACACCTTC. Amino acid sequence: CASSPGTGANYGYTF.

The chain combines TRBV5-1 with TRBJ1-3; tentative D call: TRBD1 (5 bases). From germline, CDR1 is SGHRS and CDR2 YFSETQ. Between the trimmed V and J ends, which lost 5 bases and 4 bases, there was a span of 13 bases. The CDR3 extends over 14 amino acids. The CDR3 DNA reads as TGCGCCAGCAGGTCGGGGCATTACGGAAACACCATATATTTT. It codes for CASRSGHYGNTIYF.